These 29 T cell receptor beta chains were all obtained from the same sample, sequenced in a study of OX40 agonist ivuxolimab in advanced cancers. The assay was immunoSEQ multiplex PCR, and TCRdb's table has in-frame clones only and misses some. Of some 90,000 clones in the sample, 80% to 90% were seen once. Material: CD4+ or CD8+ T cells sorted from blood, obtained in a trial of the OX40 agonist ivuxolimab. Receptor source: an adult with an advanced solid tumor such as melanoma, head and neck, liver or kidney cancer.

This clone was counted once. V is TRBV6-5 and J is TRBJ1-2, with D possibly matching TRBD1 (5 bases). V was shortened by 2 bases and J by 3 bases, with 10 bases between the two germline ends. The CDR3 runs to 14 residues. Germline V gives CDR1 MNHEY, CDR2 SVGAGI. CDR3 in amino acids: CASSYGGVYYGYTF. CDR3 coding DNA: TGTGCCAGCAGTTACGGAGGGGTTTACTATGGCTACACCTTC.

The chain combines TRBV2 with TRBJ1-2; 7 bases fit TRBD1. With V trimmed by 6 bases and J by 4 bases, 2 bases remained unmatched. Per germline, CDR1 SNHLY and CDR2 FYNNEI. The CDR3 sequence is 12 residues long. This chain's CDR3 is CASRAGGYGYTF. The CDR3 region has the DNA TGTGCCAGCAGAGCAGGGGGCTATGGCTACACCTTC.

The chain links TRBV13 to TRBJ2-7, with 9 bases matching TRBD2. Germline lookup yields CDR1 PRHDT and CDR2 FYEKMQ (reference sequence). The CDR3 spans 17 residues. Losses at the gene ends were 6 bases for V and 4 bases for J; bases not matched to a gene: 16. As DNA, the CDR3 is TGTGCCAGCAGTGCCCCCGGGGGCGGGGGGGCCTTATACGAGCAGTACTTC. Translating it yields CASSAPGGGGALYEQYF.

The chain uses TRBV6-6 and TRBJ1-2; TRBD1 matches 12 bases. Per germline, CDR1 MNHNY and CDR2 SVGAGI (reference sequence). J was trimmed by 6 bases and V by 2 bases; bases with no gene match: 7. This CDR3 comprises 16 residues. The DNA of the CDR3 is TGTGCCAGCAGTTACCCTCCGGGACAGGGGGCGAATGGCTACACCTTC. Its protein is CASSYPPGQGANGYTF.

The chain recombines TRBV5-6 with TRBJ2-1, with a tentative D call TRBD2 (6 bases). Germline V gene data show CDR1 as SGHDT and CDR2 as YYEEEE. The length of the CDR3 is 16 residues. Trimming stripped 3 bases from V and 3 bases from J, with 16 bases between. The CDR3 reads CASSYSPRRGYNEQFF. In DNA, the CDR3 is TGTGCCAGCAGCTACTCCCCTAGGCGGGGCTACAATGAGCAGTTCTTC.

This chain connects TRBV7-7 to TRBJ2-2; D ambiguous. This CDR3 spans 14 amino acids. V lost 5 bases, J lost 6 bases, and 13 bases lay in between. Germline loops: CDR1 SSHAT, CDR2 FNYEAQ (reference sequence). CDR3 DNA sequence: TGTGCCAGCAGCCCAGAGGCGGTGGCCGGGGAGCTGTTTTTT. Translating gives CASSPEAVAGELFF.

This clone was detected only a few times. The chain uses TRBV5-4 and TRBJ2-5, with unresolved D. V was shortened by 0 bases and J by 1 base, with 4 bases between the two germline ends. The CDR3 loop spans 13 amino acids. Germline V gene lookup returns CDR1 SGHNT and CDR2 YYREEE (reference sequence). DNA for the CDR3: TGTGCCAGCAGCTTGGGGATCCAAGAGACCCAGTACTTC. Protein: CASSLGIQETQYF. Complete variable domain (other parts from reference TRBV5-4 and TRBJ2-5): ETGVTQSPTHLIKTRGQQVTLRCSSQSGHNTVSWYQQALGQGPQFIFQYYREEENGRGNFPPRFSGLQFPNYSSELNVNALELDDSALYLCASSLGIQETQYFGPGTRLLVL.

The CDR3 reads CASSPPSGFLSREQYF. In DNA form, the CDR3 reads TGTGCCAGCTCACCGCCCTCCGGGTTCCTTAGTAGAGAGCAGTACTTC. The chain joins TRBV18 to TRBJ2-7; D uncertain. The V end was cut by 3 bases, the J end by 7 bases, with 22 bases between. Per the germline V gene, CDR1 is KGHSH and CDR2 is LQKENI. This CDR3 is 16 amino acids long.

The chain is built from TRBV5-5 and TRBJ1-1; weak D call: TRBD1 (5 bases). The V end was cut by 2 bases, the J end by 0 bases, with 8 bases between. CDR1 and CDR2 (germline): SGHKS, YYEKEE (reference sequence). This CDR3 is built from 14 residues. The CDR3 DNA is TGTGCCAGCAGCTTCGAGACAGTGAACACTGAAGCTTTCTTT. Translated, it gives CASSFETVNTEAFF.

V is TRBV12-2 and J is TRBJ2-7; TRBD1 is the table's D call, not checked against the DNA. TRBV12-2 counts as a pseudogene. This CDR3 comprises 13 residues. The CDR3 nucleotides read TGTGCAAGTCGCTTATTATCAGGGGCCGAGCAGTACTTC. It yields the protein CASRLLSGAEQYF.

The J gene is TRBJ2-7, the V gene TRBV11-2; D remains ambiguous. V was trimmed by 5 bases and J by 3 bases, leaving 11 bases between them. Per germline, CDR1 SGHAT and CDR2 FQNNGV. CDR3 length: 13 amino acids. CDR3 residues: CASSLSPDYEQYF. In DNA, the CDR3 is TGTGCCAGCAGCCTGAGTCCGGACTACGAGCAGTACTTC.

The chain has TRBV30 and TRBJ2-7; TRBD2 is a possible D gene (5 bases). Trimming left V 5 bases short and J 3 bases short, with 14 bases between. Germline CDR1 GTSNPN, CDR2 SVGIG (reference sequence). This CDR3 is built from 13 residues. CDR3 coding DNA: TGTGCCTGGGCTTCTACCGGGGTCTACGAGCAGTACTTC. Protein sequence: CAWASTGVYEQYF.

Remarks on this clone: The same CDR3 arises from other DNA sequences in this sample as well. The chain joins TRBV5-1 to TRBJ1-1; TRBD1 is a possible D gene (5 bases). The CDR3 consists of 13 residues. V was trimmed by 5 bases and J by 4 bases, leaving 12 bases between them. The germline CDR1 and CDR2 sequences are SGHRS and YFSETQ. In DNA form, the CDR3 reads TGCGCCAGCAGTTCTGGACATTTCACTGAAGCTTTCTTT. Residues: CASSSGHFTEAFF. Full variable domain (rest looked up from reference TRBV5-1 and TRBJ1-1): KAGVTQTPRYLIKTRGQQVTLSCSPISGHRSVSWYQQTPGQGLQFLFEYFSETQRNKGNFPGRFSGRQFSNSRSEMNVSTLELGDSALYLCASSSGHFTEAFFGQGTRLTVV.

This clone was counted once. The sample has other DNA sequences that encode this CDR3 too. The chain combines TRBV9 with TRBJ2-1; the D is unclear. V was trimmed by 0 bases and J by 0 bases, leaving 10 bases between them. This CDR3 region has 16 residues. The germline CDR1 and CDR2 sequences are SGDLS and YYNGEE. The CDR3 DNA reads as TGTGCCAGCAGCGTAGCGGGCAGTAGCTCCTACAATGAGCAGTTCTTC. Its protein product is CASSVAGSSSYNEQFF.

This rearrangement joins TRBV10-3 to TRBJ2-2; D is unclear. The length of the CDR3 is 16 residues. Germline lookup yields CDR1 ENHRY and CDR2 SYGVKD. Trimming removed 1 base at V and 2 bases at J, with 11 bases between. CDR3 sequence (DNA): TGTGCCATCAGTGAGTTTAGGTTAGGTAACACCGGGGAGCTGTTTTTT. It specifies CAISEFRLGNTGELFF.

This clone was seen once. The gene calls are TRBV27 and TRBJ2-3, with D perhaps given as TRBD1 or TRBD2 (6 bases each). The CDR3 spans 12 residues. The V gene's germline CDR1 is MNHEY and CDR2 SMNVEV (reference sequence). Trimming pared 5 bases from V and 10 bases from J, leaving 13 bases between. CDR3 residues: CASSNRGRAQYF. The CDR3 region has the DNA TGTGCCAGCAGTAACCGGGGGCGGGCGCAGTATTTT.

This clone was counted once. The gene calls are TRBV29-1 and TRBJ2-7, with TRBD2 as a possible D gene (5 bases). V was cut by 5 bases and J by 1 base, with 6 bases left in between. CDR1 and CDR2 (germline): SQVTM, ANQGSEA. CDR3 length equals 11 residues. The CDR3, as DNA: TGCAGCGTTCGGGGATCCTACGAGCAGTACTTC. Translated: CSVRGSYEQYF.

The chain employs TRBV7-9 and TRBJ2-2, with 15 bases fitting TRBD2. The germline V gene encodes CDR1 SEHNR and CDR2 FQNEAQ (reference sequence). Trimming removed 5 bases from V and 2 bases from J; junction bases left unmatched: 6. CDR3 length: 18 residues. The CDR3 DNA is TGTGCCAGCAGCCCCCGGACTAGCGGGGGGGCAAACACCGGGGAGCTGTTTTTT. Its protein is CASSPRTSGGANTGELFF.

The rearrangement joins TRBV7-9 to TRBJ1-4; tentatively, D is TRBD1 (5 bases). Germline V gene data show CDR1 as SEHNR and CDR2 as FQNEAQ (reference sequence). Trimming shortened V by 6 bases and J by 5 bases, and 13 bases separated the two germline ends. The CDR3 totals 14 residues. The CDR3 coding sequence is TGTGCCAGCAGGGTGCAGGGAGGGAATGAAAAACTGTTTTTT. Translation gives CASRVQGGNEKLFF.

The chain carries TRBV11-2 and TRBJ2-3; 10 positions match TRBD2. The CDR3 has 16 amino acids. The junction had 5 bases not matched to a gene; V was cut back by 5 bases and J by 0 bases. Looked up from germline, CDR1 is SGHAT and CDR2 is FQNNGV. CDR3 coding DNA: TGTGCCAGCAGCGGTCGACTAGCGGGTAGCACAGATACGCAGTATTTT. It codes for CASSGRLAGSTDTQYF.

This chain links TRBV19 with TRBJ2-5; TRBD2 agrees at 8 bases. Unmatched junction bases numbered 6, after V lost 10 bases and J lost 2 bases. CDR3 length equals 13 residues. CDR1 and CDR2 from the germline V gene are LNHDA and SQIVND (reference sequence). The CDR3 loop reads CATAGGRQETQYF. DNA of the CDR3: TGTGCCACGGCGGGGGGCCGACAAGAGACCCAGTACTTC.

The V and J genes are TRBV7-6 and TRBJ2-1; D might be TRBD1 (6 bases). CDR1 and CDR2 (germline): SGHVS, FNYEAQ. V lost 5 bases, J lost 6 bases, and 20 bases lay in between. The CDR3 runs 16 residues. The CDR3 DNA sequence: TGTGCCAGCAGCCAAATAACAGGGCGGAACTTCAATGAGCAGTTCTTC. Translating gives CASSQITGRNFNEQFF.

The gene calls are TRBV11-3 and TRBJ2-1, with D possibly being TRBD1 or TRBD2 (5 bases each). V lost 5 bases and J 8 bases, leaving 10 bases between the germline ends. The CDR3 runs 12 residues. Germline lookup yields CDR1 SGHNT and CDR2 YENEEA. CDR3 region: CASSPGGDEQFF. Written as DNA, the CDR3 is TGTGCCAGCAGCCCTGGGGGAGATGAGCAGTTCTTC.

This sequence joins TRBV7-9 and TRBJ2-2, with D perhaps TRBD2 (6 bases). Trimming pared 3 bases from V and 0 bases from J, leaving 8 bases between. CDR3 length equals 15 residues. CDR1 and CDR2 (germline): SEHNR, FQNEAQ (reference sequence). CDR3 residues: CASSLGLANTGELFF. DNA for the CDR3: TGTGCCAGCAGCTTGGGACTGGCGAACACCGGGGAGCTGTTTTTT. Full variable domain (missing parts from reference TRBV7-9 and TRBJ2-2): DTGVSQNPRHKITKRGQNVTFRCDPISEHNRLYWYRQTLGQGPEFLTYFQNEAQLEKSRLLSDRFSAERPKGSFSTLEIQRTEQGDSAMYLCASSLGLANTGELFFGEGSRLTVL.

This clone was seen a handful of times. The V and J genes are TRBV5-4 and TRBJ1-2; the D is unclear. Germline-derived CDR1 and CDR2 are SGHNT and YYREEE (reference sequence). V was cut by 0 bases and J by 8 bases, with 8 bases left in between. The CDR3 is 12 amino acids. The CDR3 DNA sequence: TGTGCCAGCAGCTTGGAGGCACAGGGCTACACCTTC. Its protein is CASSLEAQGYTF. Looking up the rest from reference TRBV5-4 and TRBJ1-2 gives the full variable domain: ETGVTQSPTHLIKTRGQQVTLRCSSQSGHNTVSWYQQALGQGPQFIFQYYREEENGRGNFPPRFSGLQFPNYSSELNVNALELDDSALYLCASSLEAQGYTFGSGTRLTVV.

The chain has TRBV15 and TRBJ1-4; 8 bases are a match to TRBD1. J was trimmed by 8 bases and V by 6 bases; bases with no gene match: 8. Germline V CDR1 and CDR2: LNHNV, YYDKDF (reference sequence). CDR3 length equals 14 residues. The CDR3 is CATSRTDRDEKLFF. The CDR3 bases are TGTGCCACCAGTAGAACGGACAGGGACGAAAAACTGTTTTTT. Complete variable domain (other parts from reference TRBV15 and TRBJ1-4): DAMVIQNPRYQVTQFGKPVTLSCSQTLNHNVMYWYQQKSSQAPKLLFHYYDKDFNNEADTPDNFQSRRPNTSFCFLDIRSPGLGDTAMYLCATSRTDRDEKLFFGSGTQLSVL.

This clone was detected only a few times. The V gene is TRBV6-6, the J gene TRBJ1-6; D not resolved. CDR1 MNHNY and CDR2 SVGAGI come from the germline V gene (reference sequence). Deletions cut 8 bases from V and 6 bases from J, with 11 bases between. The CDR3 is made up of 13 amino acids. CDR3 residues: CASSAEPNSPLHF. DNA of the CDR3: TGTGCCAGCTCCGCAGAGCCTAATTCACCCCTCCACTTT.

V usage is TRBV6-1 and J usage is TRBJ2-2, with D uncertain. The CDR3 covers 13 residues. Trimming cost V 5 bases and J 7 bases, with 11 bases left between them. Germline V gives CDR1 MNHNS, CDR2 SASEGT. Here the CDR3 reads CASSRTLVGELFF. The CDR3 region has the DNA TGTGCCAGCAGTAGAACCCTAGTCGGGGAGCTGTTTTTT.

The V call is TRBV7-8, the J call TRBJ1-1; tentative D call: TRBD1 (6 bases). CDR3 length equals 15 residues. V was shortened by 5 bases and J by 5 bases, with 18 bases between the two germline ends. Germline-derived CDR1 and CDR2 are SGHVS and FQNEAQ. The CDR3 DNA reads TGTGCCAGCAGCCCTGTCGGGGGGGCACGAACTGAAGCTTTCTTT. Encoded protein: CASSPVGGARTEAFF. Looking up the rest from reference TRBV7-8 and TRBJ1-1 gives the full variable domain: GAGVSQSPRYKVAKRGQDVALRCDPISGHVSLFWYQQALGQGPEFLTYFQNEAQLDKSGLPSDRFFAERPEGSVSTLKIQRTQQEDSAVYLCASSPVGGARTEAFFGQGTRLTVV.